A single sample is the source of the 26 T cell receptor beta chains below, sequenced in a study of T cell responses to AZD1222 COVID-19 vaccine. Libraries were prepared by immunoSEQ multiplex PCR; TCRdb keeps only in-frame clonotypes and omits some of them. Here the sample spans more than 90,000 clones, 88% being singletons. The material sequenced was peripheral blood, taken 28 days after the second AZD1222 dose. These receptors came from an adult who received the AZD1222 COVID-19 vaccine.

The rearrangement uses TRBV18 and TRBJ1-1; possibly TRBD1 for D (6 bases). The germline V gene has CDR1 KGHSH and CDR2 LQKENI. Trimming removed 6 bases from V and 1 base from J, with 9 bases in between. CDR3 length: 13 residues. CDR3 residues: CASSGTPNTEAFF. CDR3 bases: TGTGCCAGCTCTGGGACACCGAACACTGAAGCTTTCTTT.

The J gene is TRBJ2-1, the V gene TRBV5-8; 8 bases agree with TRBD2. J was trimmed by 6 bases and V by 0 bases; bases with no gene match: 14. The CDR3 totals 18 residues. Germline loops: CDR1 SGHTS, CDR2 YDEGEE. The CDR3 nucleotides read TGTGCCAGCAGCTTGGGCAGCATTAGCGGGACTTTTTCCAATGAGCAGTTCTTC. It encodes CASSLGSISGTFSNEQFF.

This clone is a singleton in its sample. This rearrangement joins TRBV27 to TRBJ2-1, with 9 nucleotides matching TRBD1. V dropped 4 bases and J dropped 14; count of bases not matched to a gene: 3. The length of the CDR3 is 11 residues. Germline V gene sequence: CDR1 MNHEY, CDR2 SMNVEV (reference sequence). The CDR3: CASSSGTGKFF. DNA for the CDR3: TGTGCCAGCAGTTCCGGGACAGGGAAGTTCTTC.

The rearrangement joins TRBV7-6 to TRBJ2-5; no reliable D call. The CDR3 extends over 15 amino acids. Germline-derived CDR1 and CDR2 are SGHVS and FNYEAQ. Trimming stripped 0 bases from V and 0 bases from J, with 8 bases between. Here the CDR3 reads CASSLAWGNQETQYF. The CDR3 coding sequence is TGTGCCAGCAGCTTAGCGTGGGGAAACCAAGAGACCCAGTACTTC.

This chain uses TRBV4-3 with TRBJ2-7; 9 bases map to TRBD2. This CDR3 has 15 amino acids. The germline gives CDR1 LGHNA, CDR2 YSLEER. Trimming cost V 1 base and J 3 bases; bases outside gene matches: 4. CDR3 sequence: CASSQALAGNYEQYF. DNA of the CDR3: TGCGCCAGCAGCCAAGCGCTAGCGGGAAACTACGAGCAGTACTTC.

The V gene is TRBV6-2 or TRBV6-3, the J gene TRBJ1-1; a possible D gene is TRBD1 (5 bases). Trimming cost V 2 bases and J 1 base, with 8 bases left between them. The germline V gene encodes CDR1 MNHEY and CDR2 SVGEGT. This CDR3 region has 14 residues. The CDR3 DNA sequence: TGTGCCAGCAGTTACGGGGGGGAGAACACTGAAGCTTTCTTT. Its protein is CASSYGGENTEAFF.

A few counts support this clone. This chain links TRBV20-1 with TRBJ1-3; no clear D. The CDR3 covers 11 residues. Germline values: CDR1 DFQATT, CDR2 SNEGSKA (reference sequence). V lost 0 bases, J lost 4 bases, and 1 base lay in between. The CDR3 nucleotides read TGCAGTGCTAGAGACGGAAACACCATATATTTT. Protein: CSARDGNTIYF.

This clone was counted a few times. Here the CDR3 reads CASSQDVMGAKDEQYF. The CDR3 coding sequence is TGCGCCAGCAGCCAAGACGTAATGGGCGCCAAGGACGAGCAGTACTTC. The genes are TRBV4-3 and TRBJ2-7, with D hard to call. The germline V gene has CDR1 LGHNA and CDR2 YSLEER. Trimming pared 0 bases from V and 5 bases from J, leaving 17 bases between. This CDR3 contains 16 residues.

The chain recombines TRBV6-5 with TRBJ1-1; D unclear. V lost 0 bases to trimming and J lost 6 bases, with 8 bases between them. The CDR3 covers 13 residues. Germline V gene sequence: CDR1 MNHEY, CDR2 SVGAGI. The CDR3 bases are TGTGCCAGCAGTTACTCGGATATAGCTGAAGCTTTCTTT. It yields the protein CASSYSDIAEAFF.

The chain joins TRBV12-3 or TRBV12-4 to TRBJ1-2; D is perhaps TRBD1 (5 bases). The V end was cut by 5 bases, the J end by 5 bases, with 6 bases between. The CDR3 sequence is 11 residues long. CDR3 protein: CASSGGYGYTF. Written as DNA, the CDR3 is TGTGCCAGCAGTGGGGGTTATGGCTACACCTTC.

This rearrangement joins TRBV9 to TRBJ1-1, with D possibly matching TRBD1 (6 bases). This CDR3 comprises 13 residues. Germline lookup yields CDR1 SGDLS and CDR2 YYNGEE. Trimming stripped 2 bases from V and 1 base from J, with 6 bases between. CDR3 DNA sequence: TGTGCCAGCAGCGTCAGGGGGAACACTGAAGCTTTCTTT. Residues: CASSVRGNTEAFF.

The chain joins TRBV6-1 to TRBJ2-5, with TRBD1 as a possible D gene (7 bases). The J call is doubtful: the DNA matches TRBJ2-7 better. Germline lookup yields CDR1 MNHNS and CDR2 SASEGT. This CDR3 comprises 15 residues. The CDR3 spells CASSEAGTEVYEQYF. CDR3 nucleotide sequence: TGTGCCAGCAGTGAGGCGGGGACAGAAGTCTACGAGCAGTACTTC.

This chain joins TRBV7-6 and TRBJ2-7; unclear D gene. Trimming left V 4 bases short and J 0 bases short, with 13 bases between. Per germline, CDR1 SGHVS and CDR2 FNYEAQ. The length of the CDR3 is 15 residues. CDR3 nucleotide sequence: TGTGCCAGCAGCTCCACAGCGCCGAGCTCCTACGAGCAGTACTTC. Translation: CASSSTAPSSYEQYF.

V and J are TRBV19 and TRBJ1-5, with D unresolved. CDR3 size: 16 residues. The V gene lost 4 bases and the J gene lost 1 base, with 14 bases spanning the gap. CDR1 is LNHDA and CDR2 is SQIVND in the germline V gene (reference sequence). The CDR3 spells CASSRSRDRSNQPQHF. CDR3 DNA: TGTGCCAGTAGTAGAAGCCGCGACCGGAGCAATCAGCCCCAGCATTTT.

This clone has just one count. The chain recombines TRBV6-2 or TRBV6-3 with TRBJ2-3, with D tentatively TRBD1 (6 bases). The V end lost 6 bases, the J end lost 3 bases, and 16 bases lay between the germline ends. The CDR3 consists of 15 residues. The germline V gene has CDR1 MNHEY and CDR2 SVGEGT. The CDR3 sequence: CASSPGTWGTDTQYF. The CDR3 DNA reads as TGTGCCAGCAGCCCGGGGACATGGGGGACAGATACGCAGTATTTT.

This rearrangement joins TRBV12-3 or TRBV12-4 to TRBJ2-3; the D gene is possibly TRBD2 (5 bases). The V end was cut by 6 bases, the J end by 7 bases, with 11 bases between. The CDR3 extends over 12 amino acids. CDR3 nucleotide sequence: TGTGCCAGCAGCCGGACGGGAAATACGCAGTATTTT. Translated, it gives CASSRTGNTQYF.

This chain joins TRBV6-5 and TRBJ1-5; D uncertain. Germline CDR1 reads MNHEY; CDR2 reads SVGAGI. The V gene lost 6 bases and the J gene lost 2 bases, with 14 bases spanning the gap. There are 15 residues in the CDR3. CDR3 in DNA: TGTGCCAGCAGAGTGGTGGGTGTAGGCAATCAGCCCCAGCATTTT. Its protein product is CASRVVGVGNQPQHF.

The chain combines TRBV11-2 with TRBJ2-1; D not resolved. This CDR3 is 15 amino acids long. Germline V gives CDR1 SGHAT, CDR2 FQNNGV. V lost 1 base and J 7 bases, leaving 14 bases between the germline ends. This CDR3 is CASSLAARILNEQFF. CDR3 DNA: TGTGCCAGCAGCTTAGCGGCCAGAATCTTAAATGAGCAGTTCTTC. The whole variable domain, filled in from reference TRBV11-2 and TRBJ2-1, reads EAGVAQSPRYKIIEKRQSVAFWCNPISGHATLYWYQQILGQGPKLLIQFQNNGVVDDSQLPKDRFSAERLKGVDSTLKIQPAKLEDSAVYLCASSLAARILNEQFFGPGTRLTVL.

The rearrangement links TRBV9 to TRBJ2-1; 14 nucleotides agree with TRBD2. The germline gives CDR1 SGDLS, CDR2 YYNGEE. This CDR3 spans 17 amino acids. The J segment lost 5 bases and the V segment lost 4 bases, leaving 8 bases of the junction unmatched. DNA of the CDR3: TGTGCCAGCAGCCCCTACTCGGGACTAGCGGGGGACAATGAGCAGTTCTTC. It yields the protein CASSPYSGLAGDNEQFF.

The chain employs TRBV6-6 and TRBJ1-2; D is undetermined. Germline-derived CDR1 and CDR2 are MNHNY and SVGAGI (reference sequence). The V end was cut by 5 bases, the J end by 3 bases, with 19 bases between. This CDR3 has 16 amino acids. The CDR3 here is CASSVRAIPRDYGYTF. CDR3 coding DNA: TGTGCCAGCAGTGTCCGGGCTATCCCGCGGGACTATGGCTACACCTTC.

The V call is TRBV6-5, the J call TRBJ1-1, with a possible D match to TRBD1 (6 bases). Germline CDR1 reads MNHEY; CDR2 reads SVGAGI. Trimming stripped 6 bases from V and 5 bases from J, with 10 bases between. The CDR3 extends over 12 amino acids. The CDR3 is CASSRGTTEAFF. In DNA form, the CDR3 reads TGTGCCAGCAGCCGCGGGACAACTGAAGCTTTCTTT.

The chain joins TRBV19 to TRBJ2-3, with 13 nucleotides matching TRBD2. Losses at the gene ends were 4 bases for V and 13 bases for J; bases not matched to a gene: 8. Germline-derived CDR1 and CDR2 are LNHDA and SQIVND (reference sequence). This CDR3 contains 14 residues. Written as DNA, the CDR3 is TGTGCCAGTAGTAACAGGACTAGCGGGGGCATCGAGTATTTT. As protein: CASSNRTSGGIEYF.

This chain uses TRBV5-6 with TRBJ2-5; D unresolved. CDR1 and CDR2 from the germline V gene are SGHDT and YYEEEE. CDR3 length equals 17 residues. Trimming cost V 3 bases and J 5 bases, with 23 bases left between them. The CDR3 DNA reads TGTGCCAGCAGCTCGAATTCCCGACTCAACCTCATGGAGACCCAGTACTTC. Translated, it gives CASSSNSRLNLMETQYF.

This clone was seen once. The V gene is TRBV30, the J gene TRBJ1-1; D is possibly TRBD1 (6 bases). The V end was cut by 2 bases, the J end by 11 bases, with 12 bases between. This CDR3 has 11 amino acids. Germline-derived CDR1 and CDR2 are GTSNPN and SVGIG (reference sequence). CDR3 sequence (DNA): TGTGCCTGGAGTCGGGGGCGCGGGGCTTTCTTT. This encodes CAWSRGRGAFF.

This clone was found once. The chain recombines TRBV28 with TRBJ2-7; TRBD2 might be the D (6 bases). The V and J ends lost 6 bases and 1 base respectively, with 16 bases between them. The CDR3 is 15 amino acids. Germline assignment: CDR1 MDHEN and CDR2 SYDVKM. Here the CDR3 DNA reads TGTGCCAGCAGAGCGAGCGGGTACGATTCCTACGAGCAGTACTTC. Translating gives CASRASGYDSYEQYF.

V gene TRBV30 combines with J gene TRBJ2-1, with 8 positions matching TRBD2. V gave up 0 bases and J gave up 11 bases; unmatched junction bases: 6. Germline V gene sequence: CDR1 GTSNPN, CDR2 SVGIG (reference sequence). CDR3 length: 13 residues. The CDR3 loop is CAWSVRAGEKQFF. The CDR3 nucleotides read TGTGCCTGGAGTGTACGAGCGGGGGAGAAGCAGTTCTTC. Variable domain in full (rest from reference TRBV30 and TRBJ2-1): SQTIHQWPATLVQPVGSPLSLECTVEGTSNPNLYWYRQAAGRGLQLLFYSVGIGQISSEVPQNLSASRPQDRQFILSSKKLLLSDSGFYLCAWSVRAGEKQFFGPGTRLTVL.